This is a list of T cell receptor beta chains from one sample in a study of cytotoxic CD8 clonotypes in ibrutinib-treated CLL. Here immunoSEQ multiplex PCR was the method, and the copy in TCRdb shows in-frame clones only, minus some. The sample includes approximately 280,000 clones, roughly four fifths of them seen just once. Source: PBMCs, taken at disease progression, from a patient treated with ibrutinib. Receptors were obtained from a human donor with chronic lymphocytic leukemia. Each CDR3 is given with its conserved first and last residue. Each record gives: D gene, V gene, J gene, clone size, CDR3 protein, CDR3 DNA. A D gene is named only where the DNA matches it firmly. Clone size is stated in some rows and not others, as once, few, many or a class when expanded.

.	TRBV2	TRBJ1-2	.	CASSDPARGGNYGYTF	TGTGCCAGCAGTGACCCCGCCCGGGGGGGTAACTATGGCTACACCTTC
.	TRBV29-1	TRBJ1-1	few	CSVGDMNTEAFF	TGCAGCGTAGGGGACATGAACACTGAAGCTTTCTTT
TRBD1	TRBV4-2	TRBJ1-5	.	CASSQERGQQPQHF	TGTGCCAGCAGCCAAGAAAGGGGGCAGCAGCCCCAGCATTTT
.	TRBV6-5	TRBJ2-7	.	CASSTLGGSYEQYF	TGTGCCAGCAGTACACTGGGGGGCTCCTACGAGCAGTACTTC
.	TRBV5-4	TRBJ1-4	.	CASSFYSRTNEKLFF	TGTGCCAGCAGCTTTTACAGTCGTACTAATGAAAAACTGTTTTTT
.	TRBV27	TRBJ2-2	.	CASKDTNTGELFF	TGTGCCAGCAAGGATACCAACACCGGGGAGCTGTTTTTT
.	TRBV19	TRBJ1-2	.	CASSIVWARANYGYTF	TGTGCCAGTAGTATAGTGTGGGCAAGGGCTAACTATGGCTACACCTTC
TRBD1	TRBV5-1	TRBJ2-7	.	CASSLAGTDYEQYF	TGCGCCAGCAGCTTGGCCGGGACAGACTACGAGCAGTACTTC
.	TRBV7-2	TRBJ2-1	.	CASSSAVRDNEQFF	TGTGCCAGCAGCTCAGCCGTCAGGGACAATGAGCAGTTCTTC
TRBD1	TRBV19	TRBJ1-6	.	CASSARTGGDSPLHF	TGTGCCAGTAGTGCGCGGACAGGTGGAGACTCACCCCTCCACTTT
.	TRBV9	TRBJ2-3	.	CASSSRPATDTQYF	TGTGCCAGCAGCTCCCGCCCGGCCACAGATACGCAGTATTTT
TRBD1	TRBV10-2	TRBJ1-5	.	CASGTGDYQPQHF	TGCGCCAGCGGTACAGGGGATTATCAGCCCCAGCATTTT
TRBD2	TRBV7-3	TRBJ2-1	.	CASSLFPLAGLNKYNEQFF	TGTGCCAGCAGCCTCTTCCCCCTAGCGGGGCTGAACAAATACAATGAGCAGTTCTTC
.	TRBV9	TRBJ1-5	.	CASSVDPGPGGPQHF	TGTGCCAGCAGCGTAGATCCAGGGCCCGGGGGGCCCCAGCATTTT
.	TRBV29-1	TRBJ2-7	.	CSVHGLHYEQYF	TGCAGCGTACACGGTCTCCACTACGAGCAGTACTTC
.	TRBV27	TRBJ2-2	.	CASSFVTGELFF	TGTGCCAGCAGTTTCGTCACCGGGGAGCTGTTTTTT
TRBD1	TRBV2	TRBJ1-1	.	CASSQTGMNTEAFF	TGTGCCAGCAGCCAGACAGGGATGAACACTGAAGCTTTCTTT
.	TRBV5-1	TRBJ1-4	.	CASSLVQGNEKLFF	TGCGCCAGCAGCTTGGTACAGGGAAATGAAAAACTGTTTTTT